This TCR beta chain appears in the sequencing data of a study of T cell responses to AZD1222 COVID-19 vaccine. Study summary: Second-dose timings of about 4 or about 12 weeks were pooled.

V was pared by 1 base and J by 9 bases, with 13 bases between. Looked up from germline, CDR1 is SGHVS and CDR2 is FQNEAQ. The CDR3 length is 15 residues. In the case of this clone: Its matching antigen is unknown.

Study-level points and caveats: Unmutated variant regions are reportedly the target of nearly half of TCRs that are spike-specific. Every sample of the repertoires postdated the peak T cell response. Breadth and depth of Spike-specific TCRs rose after two AZD1222 doses.

Here immunoSEQ multiplex PCR was the method, and the copy in TCRdb shows in-frame clones only, minus some. The table includes 130,000 to 150,000 clones, around 90% detected once. Sequences were derived from peripheral blood, sampled on day 0 of AZD1222 vaccination. The TCR originated in an adult in good health. The rearrangement links TRBV7-8 to TRBJ1-6; D gene ambiguous. The CDR3 DNA follows: TGTGCCAGCAGCTTAGGAGCCCCCGTGGGTTCACCCCTCCACTTT. It codes for CASSLGAPVGSPLHF.